What follows is one T cell receptor beta chain and its context. Its target is not known. One entry per CDR3 protein, called by TCRdb with MiXCR from the reads. Seen here are approximately 1,000,000 distinct CDR3 sequences, 31% observed once, and the top ten hold 11% to 15%. The data originate from a study of T cell repertoires in cytomegalovirus infection. About the study: Both CMV infection and a matching HLA type were indicated by public TCR beta signatures.

V dropped 5 bases and J dropped 5; count of bases not matched to a gene: 5. The CDR3 is 15 residues long. Germline CDR1 reads LNHDA; CDR2 reads SQIVND (reference sequence). The sample consisted of cultured CD8+ T cells from PBMCs, taken from culture after CMV antigen stimulation. The rearrangement links TRBV19 to TRBJ2-2; TRBD1 agrees at 10 bases. This sequence was found in a human donor in good health (CMV status not recorded). Some clones in this sample may be carry-over from other donors' samples. The DNA for the CDR3 is TGTGCCAGTAGTTGGGACAGGGGAAAAACCGGGGAGCTGTTTTTT. Translating gives CASSWDRGKTGELFF.